This TCR beta chain was identified in a study of identical twins. On this clonotype itself: The antigen remains unidentified. One end of the junction fails to match germline, which may point to a read error.

Unique molecular identifiers were present on the cDNA, and a universal primer site came from template switching. TCRdb called the 5' RACE reads again in MiXCR, with one record for every CDR3 protein. Seen here are about 700,000 distinct CDR3 sequences, more than 6.5% observed once, and the top ten hold around 0.98%. CDR1 SSHAT and CDR2 FNYEAQ come from the germline V gene (reference sequence). The CDR3 sequence is 16 residues long. General observations from the study: Without tracking the same donors, conclusions rested on cross-sectional statistical analysis.

The sample was also linked to a second study, of yellow fever vaccine responses in identical twins. That paper notes: The T cell response to vaccination in identical twins was reportedly partly convergent and partly personalized.

Sequenced material: PBMCs. The chain links TRBV7-7 to TRBJ2-1; 8 bases match TRBD1. The sequence was collected from a woman aged 18-30 years in good health. This chain's CDR3 is CASRYQGAVSYNEQFF. The DNA of the CDR3 is TGTGCTAGCAGGTATCAGGGGGCGGTCTCCTACAATGAGCAGTTCTTC.